This T cell receptor beta chain was obtained from a study of early T cells in non-severe SARS-CoV-2 infection. Study-wide background: Chains were not paired, and sequencing was done on bulk RNA from unsorted whole blood. Broader study findings: Matching results from VDJdb favored anti-spike CD8 responses, leaving private and CD4 specificities undetected.

This clonotype appeared a single time. What it recognizes is unknown. CDR1 is SGHDN and CDR2 is FVKESK in the germline V gene. The V gene lost 0 bases and the J gene lost 7 bases, with 7 bases spanning the gap. The CDR3 consists of 13 residues. Individual cDNA molecules carried attached unique molecular identifiers. TCRdb used MiXCR to reprocess the 5' RACE reads, holding one entry per CDR3 protein. This table holds tens of thousands of distinct CDR3 sequences, 13% found once. The sequenced material came from whole blood. The chain links TRBV14 to TRBJ2-1, with D tentatively TRBD1 (5 bases). This sequence was found in an adult who was a healthcare worker with PCR-confirmed SARS-CoV-2 infection or an uninfected control (not recorded which). CDR3 protein: CASSQDAGNEQFF. CDR3 nucleotides: TGTGCCAGCAGCCAAGATGCAGGGAATGAGCAGTTCTTC.